The 31 T cell receptor beta chains in this list originate from one sample, sequenced in a study of cytomegalovirus exposure and HLA in healthy donors. 60 Vbeta and 13 Jbeta primers were used in PCR. The repertoire was sequenced with immunoSEQ multiplex PCR; TCRdb's copy has only in-frame clones and lacks some. The sample records 85,000 to 100,000 clones, approximately 84% being singletons. Sequencing was done on a sample of PBMCs. The origin of the receptors is a girl aged 2 to 9 in good health and CMV-seropositive.

The V gene is TRBV29-1, the J gene TRBJ2-7; TRBD2 matches at 14 bases. The CDR3 covers 14 residues. V shed 6 bases, J shed 1 base, and the junction held 2 bases outside the gene matches. The germline V gene encodes CDR1 SQVTM and CDR2 ANQGSEA. CDR3 region: CSVGTSGSSYEQYF. CDR3 DNA sequence: TGCAGCGTGGGGACTAGCGGGAGTTCCTACGAGCAGTACTTC.

The CDR3 loop reads CASEPPGWGQGVWQYF. The CDR3 DNA reads TGTGCCAGCGAACCCCCCGGTTGGGGACAGGGTGTTTGGCAGTATTTT. The J gene is TRBJ2-3, the V gene TRBV7-9; 9 nucleotides align to TRBD1. CDR3 length: 16 amino acids. V lost 8 bases, J lost 11 bases, and 20 bases stayed unmatched. Germline assignment: CDR1 SEHNR and CDR2 FQNEAQ (reference sequence).

This clone appeared a few times. The V call is TRBV29-1, the J call TRBJ2-3, with 8 bases aligning to TRBD1. The V gene's germline CDR1 is SQVTM and CDR2 ANQGSEA. With 8 bases clipped from V and 5 bases from J, the junction kept 6 bases outside the gene matches. The length of the CDR3 is 12 residues. In nucleotides, the CDR3 is TGCAGCCTTGGACAGGGAGGAGATACGCAGTATTTT. It encodes CSLGQGGDTQYF.

This chain joins TRBV7-2 and TRBJ1-5; D not certain. The CDR3 spans 14 residues. V was cut by 5 bases and J by 5 bases, with 13 bases left in between. Germline assignment: CDR1 SGHTA and CDR2 FQGNSA. CDR3 sequence reads: CASSPPAWHQPQHF. The CDR3 nucleotides read TGTGCCAGCAGCCCCCCCGCCTGGCATCAGCCCCAGCATTTT.

V and J are TRBV6-6 and TRBJ1-1, with 10 bases matching TRBD1. The germline V gene encodes CDR1 MNHNY and CDR2 SVGAGI (reference sequence). Germline trimming cut 2 bases from V and 8 bases from J; bases unmatched to any gene: 8. The CDR3 is 15 residues long. This chain's CDR3 is CASSYRGQGGIEAFF. CDR3 bases: TGTGCCAGCAGTTACCGCGGACAGGGGGGCATCGAAGCTTTCTTT.

This clone was counted a few times. The chain employs TRBV6-1 and TRBJ2-6; perhaps TRBD2 as D (5 bases). This CDR3 has 14 amino acids. Germline V gene lookup returns CDR1 MNHNS and CDR2 SASEGT. Trimming left V 6 bases short and J 2 bases short, with 8 bases between. The CDR3 DNA sequence: TGTGCCAGCAGGGAGGTCACTGGGGCCAACGTCCTGACTTTC. This codes for CASREVTGANVLTF.

The chain links TRBV14 to TRBJ2-1; 7 nucleotides match TRBD1. CDR1 is SGHDN, CDR2 FVKESK, per germline. The trim removed 3 bases at V and 13 bases at J, leaving 15 bases unmatched. The CDR3 has 15 amino acids. The CDR3 coding sequence is TGTGCCAGCAGCCAGGATCTCGGACAGGCACGATTTCAGTTCTTC. This sequence encodes CASSQDLGQARFQFF.

The chain couples TRBV29-1 to TRBJ2-7; 7 bases line up with TRBD1. Per germline, CDR1 SQVTM and CDR2 ANQGSEA. The trim removed 7 bases at V and 5 bases at J, leaving 14 bases unmatched. The CDR3 totals 14 residues. For the CDR3, the DNA is TGCAGCGCCCTAGAGACAGGGAATTTCGACGAGCAGTACTTC. It yields the protein CSALETGNFDEQYF.

This clone was counted once. The V and J genes are TRBV7-2 and TRBJ2-5, with a tentative D call TRBD2 (6 bases). The germline CDR1 and CDR2 sequences are SGHTA and FQGNSA. The CDR3 covers 16 residues. Deletions cut 2 bases from V and 2 bases from J, with 15 bases between. CDR3 DNA sequence: TGTGCCAGCAGCTTACTTGGACTAACAGAACAAGAGACCCAGTACTTC. This translates into CASSLLGLTEQETQYF. Full variable domain (outside the CDR3, taken from reference TRBV7-2 and TRBJ2-5): GAGVSQSPSNKVTEKGKDVELRCDPISGHTALYWYRQSLGQGLEFLIYFQGNSAPDKSGLPSDRFSAERTGGSVSTLTIQRTQQEDSAVYLCASSLLGLTEQETQYFGPGTRLLVL.

V gene TRBV12-5 combines with J gene TRBJ2-3; TRBD2 matches 8 bases. The V and J ends lost 6 bases and 1 base, in that order; junction bases with no gene match: 12. Germline V gene data show CDR1 as LGHNT and CDR2 as FRNRAP. The CDR3 spans 17 residues. Written as DNA, the CDR3 is TGTGCTAGTGGGCCTGGGATGGCGGGGGGCCGCACAGATACGCAGTATTTT. It yields the protein CASGPGMAGGRTDTQYF.

CDR3 protein: CASSQGLDSSYEQYF. The CDR3 nucleotides read TGTGCCAGCAGTCAGGGACTTGATAGCTCCTACGAGCAGTACTTC. V is TRBV6-6 and J is TRBJ2-7; the D gene is possibly TRBD2 (6 bases). The CDR3 length is 15 residues. V gave up 5 bases and J gave up 0 bases, with 14 bases separating them. Germline CDR1 reads MNHNY; CDR2 reads SVGAGI (reference sequence).

For the CDR3, the DNA is TGTGCCAGCAGCCGTTCGACAGTCCCCGGGGAGCTGTTTTTT. This translates into CASSRSTVPGELFF. The chain combines TRBV7-2 with TRBJ2-2, with D possibly TRBD1 on 5 matching bases. Germline V lookup: CDR1 SGHTA, CDR2 FQGNSA. The CDR3 is 14 residues long. The ends were cut back, 5 bases at V and 6 bases at J, with 13 bases in the middle.

The CDR3 DNA sequence: TGTGCCAGCCTCGGACAGACCTCTAGGATCGCCTATGGCTACACCTTC. Encoded protein: CASLGQTSRIAYGYTF. V is TRBV19 and J is TRBJ1-2, with a possible D match to TRBD1 (6 bases). V lost 9 bases, J lost 4 bases, and 24 bases lay in between. The CDR3 extends over 16 amino acids. Germline CDR1 and CDR2: LNHDA and SQIVND (reference sequence). Variable domain in full (rest from reference TRBV19 and TRBJ1-2): DGGITQSPKYLFRKEGQNVTLSCEQNLNHDAMYWYRQDPGQGLRLIYYSQIVNDFQKGDIAEGYSVSREKKESFPLTVTSAQKNPTAFYLCASLGQTSRIAYGYTFGSGTRLTVV.

The rearrangement uses TRBV5-1 and TRBJ2-1, with 9 bases aligning to TRBD1. Germline V CDR1 and CDR2: SGHRS, YFSETQ. This CDR3 contains 15 residues. The V and J ends lost 5 bases and 7 bases, in that order; junction bases with no gene match: 10. CDR3 coding DNA: TGCGCCAGCAGGGCCGGGACAGGGATGATGAATGAGCAGTTCTTC. It specifies CASRAGTGMMNEQFF. Supplemented by reference TRBV5-1 and TRBJ2-1, the full variable domain reads KAGVTQTPRYLIKTRGQQVTLSCSPISGHRSVSWYQQTPGQGLQFLFEYFSETQRNKGNFPGRFSGRQFSNSRSEMNVSTLELGDSALYLCASRAGTGMMNEQFFGPGTRLTVL.

This rearrangement joins TRBV5-6 to TRBJ2-1; D is unclear. The ends were cut back, 0 bases at V and 7 bases at J, with 8 bases in the middle. Germline lookup yields CDR1 SGHDT and CDR2 YYEEEE. This CDR3 contains 13 residues. The CDR3 DNA follows: TGTGCCAGCAGCTTGGGCAGTCCGAATGAGCAGTTCTTC. It specifies CASSLGSPNEQFF.

There are a few counts of this clone. V is TRBV7-9 and J is TRBJ1-1; D may be TRBD1 (6 bases). There are 13 residues in the CDR3. Trimming stripped 4 bases from V and 7 bases from J, with 13 bases between. The V gene's germline CDR1 is SEHNR and CDR2 FQNEAQ (reference sequence). The CDR3 region has the DNA TGTGCCAGCAGCTCGGGGGGCAGAATTGAAGCTTTCTTT. Encoded protein: CASSSGGRIEAFF. Combining the CDR3 with reference TRBV7-9 and TRBJ1-1 gives the whole variable domain DTGVSQNPRHKITKRGQNVTFRCDPISEHNRLYWYRQTLGQGPEFLTYFQNEAQLEKSRLLSDRFSAERPKGSFSTLEIQRTEQGDSAMYLCASSSGGRIEAFFGQGTRLTVV.

Only one count was recorded for this clone. The chain joins TRBV2 to TRBJ2-1, with D hard to call. The germline V gene has CDR1 SNHLY and CDR2 FYNNEI. The CDR3 covers 13 residues. The ends were cut back, 6 bases at V and 6 bases at J, with 12 bases in the middle. The CDR3 is CASSVETGNEQFF. The CDR3 nucleotides read TGTGCCAGCAGCGTAGAGACGGGCAATGAGCAGTTCTTC.

This chain uses TRBV7-2 with TRBJ1-2, with D tentatively TRBD1 (6 bases). CDR1 is SGHTA and CDR2 is FQGNSA in the germline V gene. The CDR3 is made up of 14 amino acids. V was clipped by 2 bases and J by 4 bases, with 11 bases between them. The DNA for the CDR3 is TGTGCCAGCAGCTTAACCGGACAGTCCTATGGCTACACCTTC. Protein product: CASSLTGQSYGYTF.

CDR3 nucleotides: TGTGCCTGGGGGACAGGTCAGCAGTACTTC. It is translated as CAWGTGQQYF. The chain has TRBV30 and TRBJ2-7, with 8 bases that match TRBD1. The CDR3 length is 10 residues. Germline lookup yields CDR1 GTSNPN and CDR2 SVGIG (reference sequence). Trimming at V came to 5 bases and at J to 8 bases, leaving 2 bases not matched to a gene.

V and J are TRBV5-1 and TRBJ2-3; the match to TRBD2 covers 7 bases. Germline CDR1 is SGHRS and CDR2 is YFSETQ. The CDR3 spans 19 residues. The J segment lost 2 bases and the V segment lost 0 bases, leaving 15 bases of the junction unmatched. CDR3 in amino acids: CASSLESIGPSGSTDTQYF. CDR3 nucleotides: TGCGCCAGCAGCTTGGAAAGTATTGGTCCTAGCGGATCCACAGATACGCAGTATTTT. Full variable domain (remainder filled in from reference TRBV5-1 and TRBJ2-3): KAGVTQTPRYLIKTRGQQVTLSCSPISGHRSVSWYQQTPGQGLQFLFEYFSETQRNKGNFPGRFSGRQFSNSRSEMNVSTLELGDSALYLCASSLESIGPSGSTDTQYFGPGTRLTVL.

This sequence joins TRBV27 and TRBJ1-5; D not certain. Trimming left V 3 bases short and J 5 bases short, with 11 bases between. There are 14 residues in the CDR3. Germline values: CDR1 MNHEY, CDR2 SMNVEV (reference sequence). This CDR3 reads CASSLGGWDQPQHF. The CDR3 DNA follows: TGTGCCAGCAGTTTGGGAGGGTGGGATCAGCCCCAGCATTTT.

The chain employs TRBV19 and TRBJ1-5; TRBD1 is a possible D gene (6 bases). CDR1 is LNHDA, CDR2 SQIVND, per germline (reference sequence). V dropped 5 bases and J dropped 6 bases, with 11 bases sitting between them. The CDR3 totals 13 residues. CDR3 nucleotides: TGTGCCAGTAGTCGGGTAGGGGGTCAGCCCCAGCATTTT. Translating gives CASSRVGGQPQHF.

This clone occurred once. The J gene is TRBJ1-5, the V gene TRBV29-1; 8 nucleotides agree with TRBD1. With V trimmed by 4 bases and J by 7 bases, 6 bases remained unmatched. The CDR3 has 13 amino acids. Germline values: CDR1 SQVTM, CDR2 ANQGSEA. In nucleotides, the CDR3 is TGCAGCGTTGCAGACAGGGGTAACCAGCCCCAGCATTTT. It specifies CSVADRGNQPQHF.

The J gene is TRBJ1-2, the V gene TRBV15, with D possibly being TRBD1 (6 bases). In germline, CDR1 is LNHNV, CDR2 YYDKDF (reference sequence). V lost 5 bases to trimming and J lost 7 bases, with 17 bases between them. The CDR3 covers 14 residues. CDR3 sequence reads: CATSASSIGGGYTF. CDR3 DNA sequence: TGTGCCACCAGCGCTTCCTCGATAGGGGGTGGCTACACCTTC.

The chain employs TRBV19 and TRBJ1-2; D remains unclear. V gave up 3 bases and J gave up 4 bases, with 9 bases separating them. CDR1 and CDR2 from the germline V gene are LNHDA and SQIVND (reference sequence). The CDR3 is 13 amino acids. The CDR3 here is CASSIILFYGYTF. CDR3 nucleotide sequence: TGTGCCAGTAGTATTATACTTTTCTATGGCTACACCTTC.

Here the CDR3 DNA reads TGCGCCAGCAGCATCCAGGACAGGAGAAACAATGAGCAGTTCTTC. Protein product: CASSIQDRRNNEQFF. The J gene is TRBJ2-1, the V gene TRBV4-1, with 7 positions matching TRBD1. The CDR3 totals 15 residues. V was pared by 5 bases and J by 5 bases, with 9 bases of the junction left unmatched. Germline CDR1 MGHRA, CDR2 YSYEKL.

The chain is built from TRBV28 and TRBJ2-4, with D uncertain. The germline V gene encodes CDR1 MDHEN and CDR2 SYDVKM. V gave up 3 bases and J gave up 7 bases, with 16 bases separating them. CDR3 length: 15 residues. The CDR3 here is CASSFKPGRYNIQYF. In nucleotides, the CDR3 is TGTGCCAGCAGTTTCAAGCCAGGAAGGTATAACATTCAGTACTTC.

The chain recombines TRBV9 with TRBJ2-1; D is unclear. Trimming shortened V by 1 base and J by 8 bases, and 10 bases separated the two germline ends. Looked up from germline, CDR1 is SGDLS and CDR2 is YYNGEE. CDR3 length: 13 amino acids. CDR3 in amino acids: CASSVLTLDEQFF. As DNA, the CDR3 is TGTGCCAGCAGCGTATTGACTCTGGATGAGCAGTTCTTC. Full variable domain (outside the CDR3, taken from reference TRBV9 and TRBJ2-1): DSGVTQTPKHLITATGQRVTLRCSPRSGDLSVYWYQQSLDQGLQFLIQYYNGEERAKGNILERFSAQQFPDLHSELNLSSLELGDSALYFCASSVLTLDEQFFGPGTRLTVL.

A single count supports this clone. The V gene is TRBV6-5, the J gene TRBJ1-5; tentatively, D is TRBD1 (5 bases). This CDR3 has 15 amino acids. Trimming took 0 bases from V and 7 from J, leaving 13 bases between them. The germline V gene has CDR1 MNHEY and CDR2 SVGAGI. In DNA, the CDR3 is TGTGCCAGCAGTTACTCATCCCCAAGGGGCCAGCCCCAGCATTTT. Amino acid sequence: CASSYSSPRGQPQHF.

The V and J genes are TRBV27 and TRBJ1-5; maybe TRBD1 (5 bases). V was trimmed by 6 bases and J by 4 bases, leaving 7 bases between them. The CDR3 has 12 residues. Germline V gives CDR1 MNHEY, CDR2 SMNVEV (reference sequence). The CDR3 region is CASSQGNQPQHF. In nucleotides, the CDR3 is TGTGCCAGCAGCCAGGGTAATCAGCCCCAGCATTTT.

The chain employs TRBV19 and TRBJ1-1; D is perhaps TRBD1 (5 bases). CDR3 length equals 13 residues. V was clipped by 5 bases and J by 3 bases, with 10 bases between them. Germline CDR1 is LNHDA and CDR2 is SQIVND (reference sequence). The CDR3 sequence: CASSWGRDTEAFF. CDR3 coding DNA: TGTGCCAGTAGTTGGGGGAGGGACACTGAAGCTTTCTTT.